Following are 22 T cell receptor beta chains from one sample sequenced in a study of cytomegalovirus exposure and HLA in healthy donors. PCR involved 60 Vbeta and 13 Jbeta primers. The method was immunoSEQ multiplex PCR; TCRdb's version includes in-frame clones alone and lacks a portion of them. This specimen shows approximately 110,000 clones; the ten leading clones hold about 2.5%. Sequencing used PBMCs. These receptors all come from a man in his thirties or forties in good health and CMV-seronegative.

CDR3 sequence (DNA): TGTGCCACCAGCAGAGGGGCAGGGGGCGTGAACACTGAAGCTTTCTTT. Protein: CATSRGAGGVNTEAFF. The V and J genes are TRBV15 and TRBJ1-1; 8 nucleotides line up with TRBD1. After removal of 1 base from V and 0 bases from J, the junction contained 4 bases not matched to a gene. The length of the CDR3 is 16 residues. Germline CDR1 reads LNHNV; CDR2 reads YYDKDF (reference sequence).

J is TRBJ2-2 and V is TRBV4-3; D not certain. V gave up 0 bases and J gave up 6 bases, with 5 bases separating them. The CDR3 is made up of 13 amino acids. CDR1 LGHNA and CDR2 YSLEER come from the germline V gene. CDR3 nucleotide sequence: TGCGCCAGCAGCCAAGATCCAGCCGGGGAGCTGTTTTTT. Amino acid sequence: CASSQDPAGELFF.

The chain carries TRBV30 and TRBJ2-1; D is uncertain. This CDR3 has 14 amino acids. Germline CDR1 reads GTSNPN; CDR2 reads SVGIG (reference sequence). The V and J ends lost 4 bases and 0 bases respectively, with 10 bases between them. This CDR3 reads CAWNLAFSYNEQFF. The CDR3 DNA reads TGTGCCTGGAACTTAGCTTTCTCCTACAATGAGCAGTTCTTC.

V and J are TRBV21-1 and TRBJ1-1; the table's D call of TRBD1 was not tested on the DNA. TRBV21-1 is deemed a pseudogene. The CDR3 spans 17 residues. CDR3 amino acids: CASSTSRKTDENTEAFF. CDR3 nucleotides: TGTGCCAGCAGCACTTCCCGGAAGACAGATGAGAACACTGAAGCTTTCTTT.

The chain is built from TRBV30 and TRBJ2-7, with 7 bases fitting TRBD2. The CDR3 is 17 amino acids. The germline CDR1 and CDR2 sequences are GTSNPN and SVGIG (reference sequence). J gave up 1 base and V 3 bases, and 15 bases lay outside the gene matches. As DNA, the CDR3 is TGTGCCTGGAGGGGGGGGATCTACGATTCCGCTTCCTACGAGCAGTACTTC. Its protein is CAWRGGIYDSASYEQYF.

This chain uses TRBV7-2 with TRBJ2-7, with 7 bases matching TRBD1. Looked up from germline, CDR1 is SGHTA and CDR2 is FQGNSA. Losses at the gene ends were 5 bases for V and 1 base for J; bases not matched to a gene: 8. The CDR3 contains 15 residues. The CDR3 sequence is CASSQEGATSYEQYF. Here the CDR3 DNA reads TGTGCCAGCAGCCAAGAGGGGGCTACTTCCTACGAGCAGTACTTC.

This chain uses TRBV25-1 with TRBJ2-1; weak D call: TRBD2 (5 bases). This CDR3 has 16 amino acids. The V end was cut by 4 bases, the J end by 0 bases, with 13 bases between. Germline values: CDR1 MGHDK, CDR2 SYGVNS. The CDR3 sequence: CASSGSSRASYNEQFF. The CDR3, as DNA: TGTGCCAGCAGTGGGTCTTCGCGGGCCTCCTACAATGAGCAGTTCTTC.

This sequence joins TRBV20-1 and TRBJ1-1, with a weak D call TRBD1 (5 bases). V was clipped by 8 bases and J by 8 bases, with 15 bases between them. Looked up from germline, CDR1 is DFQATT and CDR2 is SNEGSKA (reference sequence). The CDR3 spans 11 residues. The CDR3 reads CSWGGTGEAFF. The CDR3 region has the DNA TGCAGTTGGGGGGGAACGGGGGAAGCTTTCTTT.

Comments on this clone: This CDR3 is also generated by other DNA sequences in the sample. This CDR3 reads CASSLDGAGNQPQHF. CDR3 coding DNA: TGTGCCAGCAGCTTAGATGGGGCGGGGAATCAGCCCCAGCATTTT. The chain uses TRBV11-2 and TRBJ1-5; possibly TRBD1 for D (5 bases). The CDR3 runs to 15 residues. V shed 0 bases and J shed 4 bases, with 10 bases lying between them. The germline V gene has CDR1 SGHAT and CDR2 FQNNGV.

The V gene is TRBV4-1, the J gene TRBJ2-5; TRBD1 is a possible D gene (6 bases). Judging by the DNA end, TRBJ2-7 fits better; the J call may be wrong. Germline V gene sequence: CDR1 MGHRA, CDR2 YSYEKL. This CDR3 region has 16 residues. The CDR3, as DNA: TGCGCCAGCAGCCAAGACCGGACAGACCCGGCCTACGAGCAGTACTTC. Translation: CASSQDRTDPAYEQYF.

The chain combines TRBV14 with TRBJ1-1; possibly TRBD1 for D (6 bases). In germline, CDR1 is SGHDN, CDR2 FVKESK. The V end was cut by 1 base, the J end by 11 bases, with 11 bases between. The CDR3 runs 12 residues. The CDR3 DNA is TGTGCCAGCAGCCAAGTGAACCAGGGGGCTTTCTTT. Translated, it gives CASSQVNQGAFF. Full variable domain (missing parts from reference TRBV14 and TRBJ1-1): EAGVTQFPSHSVIEKGQTVTLRCDPISGHDNLYWYRRVMGKEIKFLLHFVKESKQDESGMPNNRFLAERTGGTYSTLKVQPAELEDSGVYFCASSQVNQGAFFGQGTRLTVV.

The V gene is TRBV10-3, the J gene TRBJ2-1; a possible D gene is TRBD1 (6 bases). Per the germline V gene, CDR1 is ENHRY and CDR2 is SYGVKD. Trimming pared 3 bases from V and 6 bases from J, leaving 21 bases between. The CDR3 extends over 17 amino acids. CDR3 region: CAISDLKTGRPFNEQFF. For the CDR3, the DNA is TGTGCCATCAGTGACCTCAAAACAGGGAGACCTTTCAATGAGCAGTTCTTC.

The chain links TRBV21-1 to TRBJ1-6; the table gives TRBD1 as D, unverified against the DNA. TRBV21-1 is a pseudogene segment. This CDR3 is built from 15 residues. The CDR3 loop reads CASRQQSSYNSPLHF. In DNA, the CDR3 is TGTGCCAGCAGACAACAGAGCTCCTATAATTCACCCCTCCACTTT.

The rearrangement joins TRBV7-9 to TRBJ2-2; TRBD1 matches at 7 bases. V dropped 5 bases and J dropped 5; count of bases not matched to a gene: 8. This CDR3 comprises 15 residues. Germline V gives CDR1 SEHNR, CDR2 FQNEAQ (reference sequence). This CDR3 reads CASSHRDSLTGELFF. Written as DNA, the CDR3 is TGTGCCAGCAGCCACCGGGACAGTTTGACCGGGGAGCTGTTTTTT.

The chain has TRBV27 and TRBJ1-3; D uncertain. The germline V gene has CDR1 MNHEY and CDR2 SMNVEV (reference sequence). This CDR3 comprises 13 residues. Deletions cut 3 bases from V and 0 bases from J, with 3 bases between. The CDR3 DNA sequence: TGTGCCAGCAGTTTCAACTCTGGAAACACCATATATTTT. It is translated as CASSFNSGNTIYF.

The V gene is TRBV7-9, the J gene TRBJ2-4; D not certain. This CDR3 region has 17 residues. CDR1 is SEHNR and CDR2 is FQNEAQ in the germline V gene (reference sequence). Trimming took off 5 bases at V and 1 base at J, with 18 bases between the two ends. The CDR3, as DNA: TGTGCCAGCAGCCCCCCAGCCTCAGGATCGGCCAAAAACATTCAGTACTTC. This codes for CASSPPASGSAKNIQYF.

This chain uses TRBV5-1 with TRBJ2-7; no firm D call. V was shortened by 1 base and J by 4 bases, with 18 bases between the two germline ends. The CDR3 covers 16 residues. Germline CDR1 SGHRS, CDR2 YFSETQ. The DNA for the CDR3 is TGCGCCAGCAGCTTGAGTCCAGGTTCCATAGTTTACGAGCAGTACTTC. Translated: CASSLSPGSIVYEQYF.

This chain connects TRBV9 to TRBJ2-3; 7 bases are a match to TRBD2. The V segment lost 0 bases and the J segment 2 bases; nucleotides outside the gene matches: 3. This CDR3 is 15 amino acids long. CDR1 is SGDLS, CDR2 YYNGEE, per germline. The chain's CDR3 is CASSVGEGYTDTQYF. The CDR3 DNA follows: TGTGCCAGCAGCGTAGGGGAGGGATACACAGATACGCAGTATTTT. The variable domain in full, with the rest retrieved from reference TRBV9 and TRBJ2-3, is DSGVTQTPKHLITATGQRVTLRCSPRSGDLSVYWYQQSLDQGLQFLIQYYNGEERAKGNILERFSAQQFPDLHSELNLSSLELGDSALYFCASSVGEGYTDTQYFGPGTRLTVL.

The CDR3 bases are TGTGCCAGCAGCTCGAGCGGGAGCTCCTACAATGAGCAGTTCTTC. It is translated as CASSSSGSSYNEQFF. The chain is built from TRBV5-6 and TRBJ2-1; 8 bases map to TRBD2. The germline V gene has CDR1 SGHDT and CDR2 YYEEEE. V shed 3 bases and J 0 bases; nucleotides not matched to a gene: 2. The CDR3 is made up of 15 amino acids.

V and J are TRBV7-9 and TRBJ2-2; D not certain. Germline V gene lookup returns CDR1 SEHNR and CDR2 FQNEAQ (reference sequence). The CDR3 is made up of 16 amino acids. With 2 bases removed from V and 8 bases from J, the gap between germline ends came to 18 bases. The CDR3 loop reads CASSLQDSSRAGELFF. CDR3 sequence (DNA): TGTGCCAGCAGCTTACAAGACTCCTCTCGAGCTGGGGAGCTGTTTTTT.

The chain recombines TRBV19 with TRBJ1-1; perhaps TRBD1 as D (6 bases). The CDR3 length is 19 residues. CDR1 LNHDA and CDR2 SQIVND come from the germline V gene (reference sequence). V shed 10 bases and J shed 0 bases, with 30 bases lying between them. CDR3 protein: CAIDLSDPGGRGLNTEAFF. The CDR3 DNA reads TGTGCCATCGATCTGTCGGATCCTGGGGGCCGAGGGCTGAACACTGAAGCTTTCTTT.

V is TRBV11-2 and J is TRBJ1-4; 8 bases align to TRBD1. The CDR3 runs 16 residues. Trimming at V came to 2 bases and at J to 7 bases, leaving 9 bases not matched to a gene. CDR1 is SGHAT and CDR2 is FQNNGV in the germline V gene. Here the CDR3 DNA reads TGTGCCAGCAGCTTATCTTCAGGGGGCGGGGGTGAAAAACTGTTTTTT. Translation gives CASSLSSGGGGEKLFF. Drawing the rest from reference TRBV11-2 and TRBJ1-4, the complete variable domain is EAGVAQSPRYKIIEKRQSVAFWCNPISGHATLYWYQQILGQGPKLLIQFQNNGVVDDSQLPKDRFSAERLKGVDSTLKIQPAKLEDSAVYLCASSLSSGGGGEKLFFGSGTQLSVL.